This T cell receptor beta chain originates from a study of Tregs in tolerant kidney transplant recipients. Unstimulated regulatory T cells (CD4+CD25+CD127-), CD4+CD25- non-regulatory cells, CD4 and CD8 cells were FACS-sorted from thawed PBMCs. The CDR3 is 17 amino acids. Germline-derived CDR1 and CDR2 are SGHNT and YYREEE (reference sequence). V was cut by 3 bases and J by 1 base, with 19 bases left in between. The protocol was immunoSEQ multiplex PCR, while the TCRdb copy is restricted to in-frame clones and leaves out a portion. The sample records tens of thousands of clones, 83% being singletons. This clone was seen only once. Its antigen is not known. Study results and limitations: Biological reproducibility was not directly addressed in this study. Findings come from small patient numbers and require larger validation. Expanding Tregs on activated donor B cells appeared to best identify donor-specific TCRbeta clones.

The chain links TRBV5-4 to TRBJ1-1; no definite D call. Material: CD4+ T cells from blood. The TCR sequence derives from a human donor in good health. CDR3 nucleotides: TGTGCCAGCAGCTATGGTCTGAGTCCGTACCCGAACACTGAAGCTTTCTTT. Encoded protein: CASSYGLSPYPNTEAFF.